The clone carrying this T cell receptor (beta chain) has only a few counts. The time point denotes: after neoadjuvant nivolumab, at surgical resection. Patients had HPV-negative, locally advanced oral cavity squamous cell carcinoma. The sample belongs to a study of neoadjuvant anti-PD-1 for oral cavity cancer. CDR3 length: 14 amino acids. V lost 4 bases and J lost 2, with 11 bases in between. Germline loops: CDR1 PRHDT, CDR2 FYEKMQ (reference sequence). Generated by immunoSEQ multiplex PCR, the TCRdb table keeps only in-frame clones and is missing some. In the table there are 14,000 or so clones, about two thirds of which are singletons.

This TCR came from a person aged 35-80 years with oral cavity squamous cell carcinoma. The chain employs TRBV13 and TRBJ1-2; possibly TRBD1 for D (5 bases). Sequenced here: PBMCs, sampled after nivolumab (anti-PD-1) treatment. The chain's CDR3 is CASSSGGENYGYTF. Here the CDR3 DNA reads TGTGCCAGCAGCTCTGGGGGGGAAAACTATGGCTACACCTTC.